The source of this T cell receptor (beta chain) is a study of T-cell memory formation after mild COVID-19. V was trimmed by 5 bases and J by 6 bases, leaving 9 bases between them. There are 12 residues in the CDR3. The germline V gene has CDR1 SEHNR and CDR2 FQNEAQ (reference sequence). This clonotype occurred a few times. The antigen is undetermined. In TCRdb, the 5' RACE reads were re-called with MiXCR into one record per CDR3 protein. Of 350,000 to 450,000 distinct CDR3 sequences detected, 14% appear once; the ten largest clones hold about 20%. Study observations and caveats: Shrinking CD4+ clones were chiefly CM and EM; CD8+ ones were chiefly EMRA. There was a balanced CD4/CD8 profile in clones contracting day 15 to 85, and later expanders leaned CD4+.

The V and J genes are TRBV7-9 and TRBJ2-3, with D tentatively TRBD1 (5 bases). The receptor's source is a man aged 18 to 35 who had mild COVID-19 (a few samples of this study predate the infection). Cell type and time point are not known. Sequencing was performed on PBMCs or a T cell subset sorted from them (not recorded which). DNA of the CDR3: TGTGCCAGCAGCCGCAGGGTTGATACGCAGTATTTT. Protein product: CASSRRVDTQYF.